The T cell receptor beta chain described here comes from a study of T-cell reconstitution after alpha-beta-depleted transplantation in children. Unique molecular identifiers were incorporated into the prepared TCRbeta library. MiXCR, applied by TCRdb to the PCR reads, yields one record per CDR3 protein. This repertoire shows 200,000 to 300,000 distinct CDR3 sequences, approximately 12% found once; its top ten account for about 2.6%. J was trimmed by 9 bases and V by 4 bases; bases with no gene match: 4. The CDR3 spans 15 residues. The V gene's germline CDR1 is SGHRS and CDR2 YFSETQ. In this sample, this clonotype turned up many times.

Specimen: PBMCs from the stem cell graft donor, collected from the stem cell graft. V is TRBV5-1 and J is TRBJ2-1; TRBD2 matches 16 bases. This sequence was found in a human donor who donated a stem cell graft to a child with acute lymphoblastic leukemia. In DNA form, the CDR3 reads TGCGCCAGCAGCCGGGGACTAGCGGGAGGGGGTGAGCAGTTCTTC. It translates to CASSRGLAGGGEQFF.